Following are 24 T cell receptor beta chains from one sample sequenced in a study of shared clonotypes between healthy human individuals. Clones were sequenced by immunoSEQ multiplex PCR, and TCRdb holds only the in-frame ones, with some missing. This sample has approximately 1.1 million clones, with about 84% found just once. The sequencing input was memory CD4+ T cells from PBMCs. As for subset: CD45RA-negative fraction. These TCRs come from a man aged 18 to 29 in good health. Some clones in this sample may be carry-over from other donors' samples.

J is TRBJ1-4 and V is TRBV30; TRBD1 matches at 7 bases. CDR3 size: 14 residues. V was clipped by 3 bases and J by 4 bases; unmatched bases: 5. The V gene's germline CDR1 is GTSNPN and CDR2 SVGIG (reference sequence). The CDR3 spells CAWRPGQINEKLFF. The CDR3 nucleotides read TGTGCCTGGAGGCCGGGACAGATTAATGAAAAACTGTTTTTT.

The chain combines TRBV11-2 with TRBJ2-3; D might be TRBD1 (5 bases). Germline assignment: CDR1 SGHAT and CDR2 FQNNGV. V was trimmed by 1 base and J by 2 bases, leaving 13 bases between them. CDR3 length: 16 residues. The CDR3 DNA follows: TGTGCCAGCAGCTTAGTTCGTCAGGGTCTCACAGATACGCAGTATTTT. Amino acid sequence: CASSLVRQGLTDTQYF.

J is TRBJ2-5 and V is TRBV27; the match to TRBD1 covers 7 bases. The CDR3 consists of 15 residues. Trimming took 5 bases from V and 5 from J; bases not matched to a gene: 11. Germline CDR1 is MNHEY and CDR2 is SMNVEV (reference sequence). The CDR3 nucleotides are TGTGCCAGCAGTGCATACAGAGGGGGCGTGGAGACCCAGTACTTC. Translating it yields CASSAYRGGVETQYF.

The genes are TRBV5-1 and TRBJ2-1; possibly TRBD2 for D (5 bases). Germline CDR1 is SGHRS and CDR2 is YFSETQ. The V end was cut by 4 bases, the J end by 3 bases, with 11 bases between. The CDR3 sequence is 14 residues long. CDR3 in amino acids: CASSTRTSYNEQFF. The CDR3, as DNA: TGCGCCAGCAGCACCCGAACTAGCTACAATGAGCAGTTCTTC.

V and J are TRBV19 and TRBJ2-7, with D uncertain. The CDR3 spans 13 residues. Trimming pared 1 base from V and 2 bases from J, leaving 6 bases between. Looked up from germline, CDR1 is LNHDA and CDR2 is SQIVND (reference sequence). The CDR3 here is CASSIGLTYEQYF. The CDR3 bases are TGTGCCAGTAGTATAGGTTTGACCTACGAGCAGTACTTC.

The chain carries TRBV2 and TRBJ1-5; 8 bases match TRBD1. Trimming took 6 bases from V and 2 from J; bases not matched to a gene: 15. Germline V lookup: CDR1 SNHLY, CDR2 FYNNEI. This CDR3 is 18 amino acids long. The DNA for the CDR3 is TGTGCCAGCAGCCCTAGGACAGGGTCGGGCCTTGGCAATCAGCCCCAGCATTTT. Translating it yields CASSPRTGSGLGNQPQHF.

This rearrangement joins TRBV29-1 to TRBJ2-7; D is possibly TRBD1 (6 bases). The CDR3 extends over 13 amino acids. V lost 2 bases and J 4 bases, leaving 12 bases between the germline ends. Germline CDR1 SQVTM, CDR2 ANQGSEA. In DNA, the CDR3 is TGCAGCGTTGAAAGGTCAACAGGGTACGAGCAGTACTTC. It translates to CSVERSTGYEQYF.

As concerns this clone: Other DNA variants within this sample encode the same CDR3. This chain connects TRBV5-1 to TRBJ2-1; D ambiguous. The CDR3 runs to 13 residues. The V end lost 0 bases, the J end lost 2 bases, and 3 bases lay between the germline ends. Germline V CDR1 and CDR2: SGHRS, YFSETQ. In DNA, the CDR3 is TGCGCCAGCAGCTTGGCGACCTACAATGAGCAGTTCTTC. Translated, it gives CASSLATYNEQFF.

The sample holds one count of this clone. The sample has other DNA sequences that encode this CDR3 too. The CDR3 nucleotides read TGTGCCATCAGTGAAGTGGCAGGGGGCCCCTACGAGCAGTACTTC. This encodes CAISEVAGGPYEQYF. The chain employs TRBV10-3 and TRBJ2-7; 8 nucleotides match TRBD1. This CDR3 is built from 15 residues. V lost 3 bases and J lost 2; bases outside the gene matches: 6. Germline assignment: CDR1 ENHRY and CDR2 SYGVKD.

V usage is TRBV14 and J usage is TRBJ2-7; D unresolved. V dropped 0 bases and J dropped 2 bases, with 17 bases sitting between them. The V gene's germline CDR1 is SGHDN and CDR2 FVKESK. This CDR3 is built from 17 residues. The CDR3 spells CASSQDGLFETAYEQYF. The CDR3 region has the DNA TGTGCCAGCAGCCAAGATGGTCTTTTCGAGACGGCCTACGAGCAGTACTTC.

The gene calls are TRBV5-1 and TRBJ1-1; no clear D. With 4 bases removed from V and 3 bases from J, the gap between germline ends came to 16 bases. This CDR3 has 15 amino acids. The germline V gene encodes CDR1 SGHRS and CDR2 YFSETQ. CDR3 in amino acids: CASSRLQTSDTEAFF. The CDR3 DNA sequence: TGCGCCAGCAGCCGCCTCCAGACCTCAGACACTGAAGCTTTCTTT.

V and J are TRBV18 and TRBJ2-7; 9 bases agree with TRBD2. There are 17 residues in the CDR3. Germline trimming cut 1 base from V and 6 bases from J; bases unmatched to any gene: 13. Germline CDR1 KGHSH, CDR2 LQKENI. The CDR3 nucleotides read TGTGCCAGCTCACCACTTTCCCCTAGCGGGATGAGTTCCGAGCAGTACTTC. Translating gives CASSPLSPSGMSSEQYF.

The V and J genes are TRBV15 and TRBJ1-5, with 10 bases fitting TRBD1. Germline CDR1 LNHNV, CDR2 YYDKDF (reference sequence). V shed 3 bases and J 6 bases; nucleotides not matched to a gene: 11. There are 17 residues in the CDR3. The CDR3 DNA reads TGTGCCACCAGCAGCCCCACGGGACAGGGGCTGGCTCAGCCCCAGCATTTT. Its protein is CATSSPTGQGLAQPQHF.

The chain joins TRBV10-3 to TRBJ1-5; D may be TRBD1 (6 bases). V lost 7 bases and J 7 bases, leaving 14 bases between the germline ends. The CDR3 sequence is 13 residues long. Germline CDR1 ENHRY, CDR2 SYGVKD. CDR3 DNA sequence: TGTGCCATCAAAGGCCCAGGGGAGCAGCCCCAGCATTTT. Translating gives CAIKGPGEQPQHF.

The chain carries TRBV7-6 and TRBJ1-1; D not certain. Trimming cost V 2 bases and J 2 bases, with 9 bases left between them. The CDR3 spans 14 residues. CDR1 and CDR2 (germline): SGHVS, FNYEAQ. In DNA form, the CDR3 reads TGTGCCAGCAGCTTAAACGCATTCAACACTGAAGCTTTCTTT. Translation gives CASSLNAFNTEAFF.

The rearrangement uses TRBV13 and TRBJ1-2, with a tentative D call TRBD1 (5 bases). The CDR3 has 12 amino acids. V dropped 8 bases and J dropped 8 bases, with 15 bases sitting between them. Germline V gene sequence: CDR1 PRHDT, CDR2 FYEKMQ (reference sequence). The CDR3 here is CASCYSGLGYTF. The CDR3 bases are TGTGCCAGCTGTTATTCGGGGCTCGGCTACACCTTC.

This clone was observed a handful of times. The rearrangement uses TRBV5-1 and TRBJ1-1; 9 bases fit TRBD1. V was clipped by 3 bases and J by 3 bases; unmatched bases: 6. Germline V lookup: CDR1 SGHRS, CDR2 YFSETQ. This CDR3 is 15 amino acids long. The CDR3 region has the DNA TGCGCCAGCAGCTCCCGGACAGGGGTGGACACTGAAGCTTTCTTT. It translates to CASSSRTGVDTEAFF.

The chain uses TRBV12-5 and TRBJ1-5; tentative D call: TRBD1 (5 bases). V lost 1 base and J lost 6, with 7 bases in between. In germline, CDR1 is LGHNT, CDR2 FRNRAP. This CDR3 has 13 amino acids. The CDR3 region is CASGLGGGQPQHF. The CDR3, as DNA: TGTGCTAGTGGTTTGGGGGGGGGTCAGCCCCAGCATTTT.

The chain joins TRBV7-8 to TRBJ2-7, with a possible D match to TRBD1 (5 bases). V shed 1 base and J shed 0 bases, with 10 bases lying between them. The length of the CDR3 is 15 residues. Germline V gene sequence: CDR1 SGHVS, CDR2 FQNEAQ. The CDR3 sequence is CASSLGLGVSYEQYF. CDR3 coding DNA: TGTGCCAGCAGCTTAGGTTTAGGGGTCTCCTACGAGCAGTACTTC.

V gene TRBV7-9 combines with J gene TRBJ1-1; D not resolved. V lost 2 bases and J 5 bases, leaving 9 bases between the germline ends. CDR1 is SEHNR, CDR2 FQNEAQ, per germline (reference sequence). The CDR3 sequence is 13 residues long. The CDR3 sequence: CASSLQVSTEAFF. In DNA form, the CDR3 reads TGTGCCAGCAGCTTACAGGTGTCGACTGAAGCTTTCTTT. Variable domain in full (rest from reference TRBV7-9 and TRBJ1-1): DTGVSQNPRHKITKRGQNVTFRCDPISEHNRLYWYRQTLGQGPEFLTYFQNEAQLEKSRLLSDRFSAERPKGSFSTLEIQRTEQGDSAMYLCASSLQVSTEAFFGQGTRLTVV.

This clone was seen only a few times. This chain links TRBV5-6 with TRBJ2-3, with 9 bases fitting TRBD2. Germline lookup yields CDR1 SGHDT and CDR2 YYEEEE. Trimming took 1 base from V and 2 from J; bases not matched to a gene: 5. The CDR3 runs 16 residues. The CDR3 here is CASSLLRTSVTDTQYF. The CDR3 region has the DNA TGTGCCAGCAGCTTGTTAAGGACTAGCGTCACAGATACGCAGTATTTT.

This clone has only a few counts. The chain joins TRBV2 to TRBJ1-1, with 7 bases identical to TRBD1. Germline values: CDR1 SNHLY, CDR2 FYNNEI. There are 13 residues in the CDR3. With 4 bases clipped from V and 7 bases from J, the junction kept 6 bases outside the gene matches. This chain's CDR3 is CASSGRTGDEAFF. CDR3 bases: TGTGCCAGCAGTGGAAGGACAGGCGATGAAGCTTTCTTT.

On this clone itself: A much larger clone differs by one base, so this may be a read error. The identical CDR3 is also encoded by other nucleotide sequences in the sample. The genes are TRBV7-3 and TRBJ2-1, with 7 bases identical to TRBD2. Germline CDR1 reads SGHTA; CDR2 reads FQGTGA. The ends lost 2 bases at V and 2 bases at J; junction bases unmatched: 3. This CDR3 contains 15 residues. This chain's CDR3 is CASSLGLAAYNEQFF. CDR3 in DNA: TGTGCCAGCAGCTTAGGGCTAGCGGCCTACAATGAGCAGTTCTTC.

This chain connects TRBV4-3 to TRBJ2-3, with D tentatively TRBD2 (5 bases). The germline V gene has CDR1 LGHNA and CDR2 YSLEER. The CDR3 runs to 17 residues. Trimming took off 4 bases at V and 0 bases at J, with 17 bases between the two ends. The CDR3 bases are TGCGCCAGCAGCCCACAGTTGCGGGCGCGCAGCACAGATACGCAGTATTTT. Protein: CASSPQLRARSTDTQYF.